This entry is about one T cell receptor beta chain. Its antigen is not identified. The source of the sample is a study of cytomegalovirus exposure and HLA in healthy donors. Every donor was a healthy person donating bone marrow. General study points: By a later analysis, the bulk of CMV-associated TCR beta chains appeared HLA-restricted. Later, an analysis found that common viral pathogens appeared to be linked with several of the most significant clusters. The study carried out a later analysis of TCR beta sequences. It associated some 18,000 of them with specific HLA alleles at a false discovery rate of 0.05.

The ends were cut back, 2 bases at V and 2 bases at J, with 13 bases in the middle. This CDR3 has 15 amino acids. CDR1 is SGHTA and CDR2 is FQGNSA in the germline V gene. It was with 60 Vbeta and 13 Jbeta primers that the PCR ran. The method was immunoSEQ multiplex PCR; TCRdb's version includes in-frame clones alone and lacks a portion of them. The repertoire holds under 200,000 clones, with more than 75% as singletons. J is TRBJ2-7 and V is TRBV7-2, with a tentative D call TRBD1 (6 bases). The sequencing input was PBMCs. The receptor was isolated from a woman under 40 in good health and CMV-seropositive. In DNA form, the CDR3 reads TGTGCCAGCAGCTTACGGGACACCTCAACCTACGAGCAGTACTTC. It codes for CASSLRDTSTYEQYF.